The 20 T cell receptor beta chains listed next were all sequenced from one sample in a study of human T cells and chemical hapten exposure. Time point meaning: patch test 2, 6 weeks after DPC sensitization. The treatment is: therapeutic diphenylcyclopropenone sensitization with weekly scalp DPC. Via MiXCR, TCRdb re-called the RACE reads, giving one row per CDR3 protein. The data contain tens of thousands of distinct CDR3 sequences, more than 6.5% of them singletons. Sequences were derived from whole blood, sampled in connection with sensitization to the hapten diphenylcyclopropenone (DPC). Receptors originate from a woman aged 30 to 39 with alopecia areata. Some clones in this sample may be carry-over from other donors' samples.

Many counts were recorded for this clonotype. The V and J genes are TRBV30 and TRBJ1-1, with a weak D call TRBD1 (5 bases). Germline V gene lookup returns CDR1 GTSNPN and CDR2 SVGIG (reference sequence). The CDR3 contains 13 residues. V was cut by 2 bases and J by 1 base, with 8 bases left in between. The CDR3 reads CAWSQGKNTEAFF. The CDR3 nucleotides are TGTGCCTGGAGTCAGGGCAAGAACACTGAAGCTTTCTTT. The full variable domain, rest sourced from reference TRBV30 and TRBJ1-1, is SQTIHQWPATLVQPVGSPLSLECTVEGTSNPNLYWYRQAAGRGLQLLFYSVGIGQISSEVPQNLSASRPQDRQFILSSKKLLLSDSGFYLCAWSQGKNTEAFFGQGTRLTVV.

This clonotype was counted many times. V and J are TRBV11-3 and TRBJ2-1; D is ambiguous. The ends were cut back, 3 bases at V and 6 bases at J, with 15 bases in the middle. This CDR3 has 15 residues. Germline loops: CDR1 SGHNT, CDR2 YENEEA. CDR3 in amino acids: CASSFLRSSGNEQFF. CDR3 sequence (DNA): TGTGCCAGCAGCTTCCTAAGGTCCTCCGGCAATGAGCAGTTCTTC.

There are many counts of this clonotype. The rearrangement joins TRBV5-1 to TRBJ2-1; D is possibly TRBD1 (6 bases). Germline V gene data show CDR1 as SGHRS and CDR2 as YFSETQ. V was cut by 2 bases and J by 3 bases, with 9 bases left in between. The CDR3 contains 14 residues. The CDR3 DNA follows: TGCGCCAGCAGCTTTCAACAGGGCTACAATGAGCAGTTCTTC. Translated, it gives CASSFQQGYNEQFF. The entire variable domain, with the rest obtained from reference TRBV5-1 and TRBJ2-1, is as follows: KAGVTQTPRYLIKTRGQQVTLSCSPISGHRSVSWYQQTPGQGLQFLFEYFSETQRNKGNFPGRFSGRQFSNSRSEMNVSTLELGDSALYLCASSFQQGYNEQFFGPGTRLTVL.

This clonotype was seen more than once but under ten times. The rearrangement links TRBV2 to TRBJ2-3, with D possibly being TRBD1 (5 bases). The germline V and J ends were trimmed by 8 bases and 4 bases, with 16 bases remaining between them. CDR1 and CDR2 from the germline V gene are SNHLY and FYNNEI. The CDR3 loop spans 14 amino acids. CDR3: CASRTQGPPDTQYF. DNA for the CDR3: TGTGCCAGCCGTACGCAGGGTCCGCCAGATACGCAGTATTTT. The variable domain in full, completed from reference TRBV2 and TRBJ2-3, reads EPEVTQTPSHQVTQMGQEVILRCVPISNHLYFYWYRQILGQKVEFLVSFYNNEISEKSEIFDDQFSVERPDGSNFTLKIRSTKLEDSAMYFCASRTQGPPDTQYFGPGTRLTVL.

This clonotype was seen repeatedly, ten times or more. The J gene is TRBJ1-1, the V gene TRBV15; TRBD1 is a possible D gene (6 bases). Trimming left V 0 bases short and J 6 bases short, with 14 bases between. Germline loops: CDR1 LNHNV, CDR2 YYDKDF (reference sequence). This CDR3 contains 15 residues. CDR3 residues: CATSRDRYREAEAFF. CDR3 nucleotide sequence: TGTGCCACCAGCAGAGATCGTTACAGGGAAGCTGAAGCTTTCTTT.

In its sample, this clonotype was seen many times. Here the CDR3 reads CASSPAPGTGAPGASGANVLTF. The CDR3 nucleotides read TGTGCCAGCAGTCCCGCCCCCGGGACAGGGGCACCCGGCGCTTCTGGGGCCAACGTCCTGACTTTC. This rearrangement joins TRBV12-3 or TRBV12-4 to TRBJ2-6; 10 bases line up with TRBD1. Trimming took 5 bases from V and 1 from J; bases not matched to a gene: 20. This CDR3 spans 22 amino acids.

This clonotype was counted ten times or more. The V and J genes are TRBV20-1 and TRBJ1-5; a possible D gene is TRBD1 (5 bases). Germline loops: CDR1 DFQATT, CDR2 SNEGSKA (reference sequence). The length of the CDR3 is 13 residues. Trimming stripped 3 bases from V and 3 bases from J, with 9 bases between. The CDR3, as DNA: TGCAGTGCTAGTCCAGGGAACAATCAGCCCCAGCATTTT. Translating it yields CSASPGNNQPQHF.

This sequence joins TRBV6-2 or TRBV6-3 and TRBJ1-1; TRBD1 matches 7 bases. J lost 0 bases, V lost 9 bases, and 22 bases had no gene match. The CDR3 contains 19 residues. Germline V gene sequence: CDR1 MNHEY, CDR2 SVGEGT. The CDR3 sequence: CARKRGAPGDRIMNTEAFF. CDR3 nucleotide sequence: TGTGCCAGAAAACGGGGGGCACCGGGGGACAGAATTATGAACACTGAAGCTTTCTTT.

At least ten counts were recorded for this clonotype. CDR3 in amino acids: CAIRGTSGGFGTQYF. As DNA, the CDR3 is TGTGCCATCAGGGGGACTAGCGGTGGTTTTGGTACGCAGTATTTT. The genes are TRBV10-3 and TRBJ2-3; 11 bases agree with TRBD2. J gave up 8 bases and V 6 bases, and 10 bases lay outside the gene matches. This CDR3 contains 15 residues. Germline assignment: CDR1 ENHRY and CDR2 SYGVKD.

Ten or more counts support this clonotype. The chain links TRBV6-5 to TRBJ1-5; 7 bases align to TRBD1. CDR3 length: 13 amino acids. The germline V gene encodes CDR1 MNHEY and CDR2 SVGAGI. Trimming removed 6 bases from V and 5 bases from J; junction bases left unmatched: 4. The CDR3 is CASRATGYQPQHF. CDR3 sequence (DNA): TGTGCCAGCAGAGCGACAGGGTATCAGCCCCAGCATTTT.

There are many counts of this clonotype. The CDR3 loop is CASMANRGKETQYF. The CDR3 DNA is TGTGCCAGCATGGCAAACAGGGGGAAAGAGACCCAGTACTTC. V is TRBV7-9 and J is TRBJ2-5, with TRBD1 matching 8 bases. Germline CDR1 reads SEHNR; CDR2 reads FQNEAQ (reference sequence). V lost 7 bases, J lost 3 bases, and 7 bases stayed unmatched. The CDR3 totals 14 residues. The complete variable domain, with remaining parts taken from reference TRBV7-9 and TRBJ2-5, reads DTGVSQNPRHKITKRGQNVTFRCDPISEHNRLYWYRQTLGQGPEFLTYFQNEAQLEKSRLLSDRFSAERPKGSFSTLEIQRTEQGDSAMYLCASMANRGKETQYFGPGTRLLVL.

This clonotype was recorded at least ten times. The chain uses TRBV6-4 and TRBJ2-3, with D tentatively TRBD2 (7 bases). Germline V gene lookup returns CDR1 MRHNA and CDR2 SNTAGT. This CDR3 has 16 amino acids. Trimming removed 0 bases from V and 3 bases from J, with 13 bases in between. CDR3: CASSDSAGAPTDTQYF. CDR3 nucleotides: TGTGCCAGCAGTGACTCGGCGGGGGCCCCGACAGATACGCAGTATTTT.

This clonotype came up many times. The chain combines TRBV12-3 or TRBV12-4 with TRBJ2-7, with TRBD2 identical over 10 bases. With V trimmed by 3 bases and J by 4 bases, 12 bases remained unmatched. The CDR3 length is 17 residues. The DNA of the CDR3 is TGTGCCAGCAGTTTCATCGGGCAGCGGGGGGGTTGGTACGAGCAGTACTTC. This codes for CASSFIGQRGGWYEQYF.

This clonotype has at least ten counts. The rearrangement uses TRBV7-9 and TRBJ1-1; D is uncertain. The V gene lost 2 bases and the J gene lost 4 bases, with 8 bases spanning the gap. This CDR3 has 13 residues. In germline, CDR1 is SEHNR, CDR2 FQNEAQ (reference sequence). The CDR3 DNA reads as TGTGCCAGCAGCTTACTCGGTACCACTGAAGCTTTCTTT. Protein: CASSLLGTTEAFF.

The table lists this clonotype with many counts. The chain has TRBV6-1 and TRBJ1-6, with D uncertain. Trimming took 6 bases from V and 9 from J, leaving 15 bases between them. CDR3 size: 14 residues. Looked up from germline, CDR1 is MNHNS and CDR2 is SASEGT. Written as DNA, the CDR3 is TGTGCCAGCAGGAAAACGCTAGGACTTTCACCCCTCCACTTT. Amino acid sequence: CASRKTLGLSPLHF.

This chain joins TRBV5-4 and TRBJ2-5; possibly TRBD1 for D (6 bases). V was trimmed by 4 bases and J by 5 bases, leaving 18 bases between them. The CDR3 consists of 15 residues. CDR1 and CDR2 (germline): SGHNT, YYREEE (reference sequence). The DNA of the CDR3 is TGTGCCAGCAGCACGAAACAGGGTGCAGGCGAGACCCAGTACTTC. Amino acid sequence: CASSTKQGAGETQYF.

This clonotype was detected many times. The rearrangement joins TRBV27 to TRBJ1-3, with D possibly matching TRBD1 (5 bases). This CDR3 is 12 amino acids long. The germline CDR1 and CDR2 sequences are MNHEY and SMNVEV (reference sequence). V was clipped by 5 bases and J by 4 bases, with 6 bases between them. The CDR3 sequence is CASSRTGNTIYF. The CDR3, as DNA: TGTGCCAGCAGTAGGACAGGAAACACCATATATTTT.

This clonotype was picked up many times. The chain recombines TRBV25-1 with TRBJ2-7; D could derive from TRBD1 or TRBD2 (5 bases each). The CDR3 covers 16 residues. Between the trimmed V and J ends, which lost 0 bases and 0 bases, there was a span of 12 bases. CDR1 and CDR2 from the germline V gene are MGHDK and SYGVNS. This chain's CDR3 is CASSEYGTASSYEQYF. Written as DNA, the CDR3 is TGTGCCAGCAGTGAATATGGGACCGCGAGCTCCTACGAGCAGTACTTC.

This clonotype was seen more than once but under ten times. This chain connects TRBV9 to TRBJ2-5; TRBD2 matches at 9 bases. This CDR3 spans 17 amino acids. Germline CDR1 reads SGDLS; CDR2 reads YYNGEE. After removal of 0 bases from V and 5 bases from J, the junction contained 11 bases not matched to a gene. The CDR3 sequence: CASSVEGSGGLRETQYF. CDR3 in DNA: TGTGCCAGCAGCGTAGAGGGTAGCGGGGGCCTACGGGAGACCCAGTACTTC.

The J gene is TRBJ2-5, the V gene TRBV11-2, with unresolved D. Germline CDR1 reads SGHAT; CDR2 reads FQNNGV. The CDR3 loop spans 15 amino acids. Trimming removed 1 base from V and 0 bases from J, with 9 bases in between. The CDR3 is CASSLVSTNQETQYF. The CDR3, as DNA: TGTGCCAGCAGCTTAGTTTCTACCAACCAAGAGACCCAGTACTTC.